The clone carrying this TCR beta chain was recorded only once. Germline lookup yields CDR1 LNHDA and CDR2 SQIVND (reference sequence). Trimming took off 7 bases at V and 4 bases at J, with 28 bases between the two ends. The CDR3 length is 19 residues. The sample is drawn from a study of control samples from healthy donors and cancer patients. Here immunoSEQ multiplex PCR was the method, and the copy in TCRdb shows in-frame clones only, minus some. This table holds 6,000 to 8,000 clones, more than 70% found once. This clonotype was obtained from a male donor with melanoma. The sample comprised formalin-fixed, paraffin-embedded tissue. The rearrangement joins TRBV19 to TRBJ2-2, with a tentative D call TRBD1 (6 bases). CDR3 DNA sequence: TGTGCCAGTAAATCCCTGGGCAGGGGAAGACAACGGACCACCGGGGAGCTGTTTTTT. Translating gives CASKSLGRGRQRTTGELFF.